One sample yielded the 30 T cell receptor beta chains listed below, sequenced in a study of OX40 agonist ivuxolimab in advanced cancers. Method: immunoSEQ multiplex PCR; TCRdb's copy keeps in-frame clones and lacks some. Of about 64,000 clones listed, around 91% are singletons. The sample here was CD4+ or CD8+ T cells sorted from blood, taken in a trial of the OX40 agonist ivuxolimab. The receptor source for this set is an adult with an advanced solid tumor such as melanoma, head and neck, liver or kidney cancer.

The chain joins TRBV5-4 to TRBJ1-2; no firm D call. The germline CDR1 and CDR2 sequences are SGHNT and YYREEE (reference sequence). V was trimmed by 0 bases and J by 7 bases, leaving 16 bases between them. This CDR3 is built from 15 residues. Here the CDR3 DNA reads TGTGCCAGCAGCTTGGACGGCCCAGGCCGGTCTGGCTACACCTTC. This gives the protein CASSLDGPGRSGYTF.

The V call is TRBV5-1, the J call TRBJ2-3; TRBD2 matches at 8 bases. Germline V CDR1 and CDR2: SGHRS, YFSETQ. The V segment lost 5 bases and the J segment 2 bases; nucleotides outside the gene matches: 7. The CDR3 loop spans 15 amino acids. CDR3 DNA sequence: TGCGCCAGCAGTCTCGAGCGGGAGACCACAGATACGCAGTATTTT. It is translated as CASSLERETTDTQYF. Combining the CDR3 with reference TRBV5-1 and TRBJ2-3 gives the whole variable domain KAGVTQTPRYLIKTRGQQVTLSCSPISGHRSVSWYQQTPGQGLQFLFEYFSETQRNKGNFPGRFSGRQFSNSRSEMNVSTLELGDSALYLCASSLERETTDTQYFGPGTRLTVL.

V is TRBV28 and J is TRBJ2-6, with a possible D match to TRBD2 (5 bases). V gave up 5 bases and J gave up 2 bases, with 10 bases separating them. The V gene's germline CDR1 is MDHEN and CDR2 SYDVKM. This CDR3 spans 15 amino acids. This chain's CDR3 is CASSGGYTGANVLTF. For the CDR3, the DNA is TGTGCCAGCAGTGGAGGATACACTGGGGCCAACGTCCTGACTTTC. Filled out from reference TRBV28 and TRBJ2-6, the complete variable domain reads DVKVTQSSRYLVKRTGEKVFLECVQDMDHENMFWYRQDPGLGLRLIYFSYDVKMKEKGDIPEGYSVSREKKERFSLILESASTNQTSMYLCASSGGYTGANVLTFGAGSRLTVL.

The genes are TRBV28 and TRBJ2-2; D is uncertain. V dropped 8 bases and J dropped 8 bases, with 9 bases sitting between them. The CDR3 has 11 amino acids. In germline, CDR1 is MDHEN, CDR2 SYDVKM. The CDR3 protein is CASVRWGELFF. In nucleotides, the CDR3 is TGTGCCAGCGTTAGATGGGGGGAGCTGTTTTTT.

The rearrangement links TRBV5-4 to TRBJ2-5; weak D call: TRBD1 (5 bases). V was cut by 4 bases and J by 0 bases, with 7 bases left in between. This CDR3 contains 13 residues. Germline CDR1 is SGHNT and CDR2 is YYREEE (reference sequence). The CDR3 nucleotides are TGTGCCAGCAGCACGGACAACCAAGAGACCCAGTACTTC. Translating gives CASSTDNQETQYF.

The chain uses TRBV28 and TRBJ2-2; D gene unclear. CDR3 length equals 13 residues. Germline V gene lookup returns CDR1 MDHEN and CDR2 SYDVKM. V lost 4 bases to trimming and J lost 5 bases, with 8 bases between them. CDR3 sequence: CASSYGWTGELFF. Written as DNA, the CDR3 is TGTGCCAGCAGTTACGGGTGGACCGGGGAGCTGTTTTTT.

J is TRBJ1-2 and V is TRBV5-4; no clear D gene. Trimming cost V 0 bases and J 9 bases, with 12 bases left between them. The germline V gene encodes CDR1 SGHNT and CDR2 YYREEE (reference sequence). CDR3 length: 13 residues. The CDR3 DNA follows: TGTGCCAGCAGCTTGGGGACCAGAACTAGCTACACCTTC. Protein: CASSLGTRTSYTF.

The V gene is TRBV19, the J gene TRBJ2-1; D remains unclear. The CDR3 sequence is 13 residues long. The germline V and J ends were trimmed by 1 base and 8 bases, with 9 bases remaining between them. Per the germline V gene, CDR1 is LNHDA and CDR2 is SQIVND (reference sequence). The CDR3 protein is CASSIGGYHEQFF. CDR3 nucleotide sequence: TGTGCCAGTAGTATAGGTGGATACCATGAGCAGTTCTTC.

The CDR3 nucleotides read TGCGCCAGCAGCTCACAGGGGGCATACACAGATACGCAGTATTTT. Translating gives CASSSQGAYTDTQYF. This chain uses TRBV5-1 with TRBJ2-3, with 9 bases matching TRBD1. The CDR3 spans 15 residues. Germline V CDR1 and CDR2: SGHRS, YFSETQ. The ends lost 3 bases at V and 2 bases at J; junction bases unmatched: 4.

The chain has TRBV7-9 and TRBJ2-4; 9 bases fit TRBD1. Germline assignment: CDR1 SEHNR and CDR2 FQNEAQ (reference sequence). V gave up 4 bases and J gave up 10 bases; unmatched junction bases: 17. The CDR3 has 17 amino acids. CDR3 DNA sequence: TGTGCCAGCAGCTCCTCGCACCGGGACAGGGAAAGAGGGATTCAGTACTTC. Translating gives CASSSSHRDRERGIQYF.

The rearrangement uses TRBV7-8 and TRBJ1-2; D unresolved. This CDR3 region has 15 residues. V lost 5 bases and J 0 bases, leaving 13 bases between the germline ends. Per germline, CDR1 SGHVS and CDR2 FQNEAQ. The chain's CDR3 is CASSKMTVTNYGYTF. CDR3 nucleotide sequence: TGTGCCAGCAGCAAGATGACTGTTACTAACTATGGCTACACCTTC.

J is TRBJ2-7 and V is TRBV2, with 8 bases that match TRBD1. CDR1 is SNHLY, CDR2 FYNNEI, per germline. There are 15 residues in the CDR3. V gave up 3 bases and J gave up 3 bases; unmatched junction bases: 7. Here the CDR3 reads CASSDWTGNGYEQYF. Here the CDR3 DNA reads TGTGCCAGCAGTGACTGGACAGGGAATGGCTACGAGCAGTACTTC.

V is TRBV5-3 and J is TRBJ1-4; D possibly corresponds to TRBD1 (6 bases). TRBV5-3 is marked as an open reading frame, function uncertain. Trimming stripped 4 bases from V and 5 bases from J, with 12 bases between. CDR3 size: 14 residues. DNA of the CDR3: TGTGCCAGAAGCGGAGGACAGCCGAATGAAAAACTGTTTTTT. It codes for CARSGGQPNEKLFF.

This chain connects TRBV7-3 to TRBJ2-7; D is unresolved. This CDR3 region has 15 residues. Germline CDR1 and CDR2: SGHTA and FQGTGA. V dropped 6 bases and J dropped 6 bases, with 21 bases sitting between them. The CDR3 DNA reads TGTGCCAGCAGTCCTTCGGTCGGCAGGTTCAGCGAGCAGTACTTC. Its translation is CASSPSVGRFSEQYF.

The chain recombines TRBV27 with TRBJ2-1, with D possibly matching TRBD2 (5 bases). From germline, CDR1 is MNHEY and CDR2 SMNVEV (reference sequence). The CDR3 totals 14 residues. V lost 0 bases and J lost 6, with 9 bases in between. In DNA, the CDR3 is TGTGCCAGCAGTTTATCAGCCAGCGGCAATGAGCAGTTCTTC. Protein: CASSLSASGNEQFF.

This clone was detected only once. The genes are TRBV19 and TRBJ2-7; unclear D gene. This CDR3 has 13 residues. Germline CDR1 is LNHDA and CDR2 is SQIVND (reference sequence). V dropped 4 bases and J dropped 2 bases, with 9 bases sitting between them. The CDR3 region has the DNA TGTGCCAGTAGTAGCGCCTTAGCCTACGAGCAGTACTTC. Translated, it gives CASSSALAYEQYF.

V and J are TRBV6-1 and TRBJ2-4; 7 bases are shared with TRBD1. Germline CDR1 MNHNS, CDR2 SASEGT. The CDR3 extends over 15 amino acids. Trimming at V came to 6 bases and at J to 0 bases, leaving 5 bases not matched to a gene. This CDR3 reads CASRDRDLAKNIQYF. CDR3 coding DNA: TGTGCCAGCAGAGACAGGGACCTAGCCAAAAACATTCAGTACTTC.

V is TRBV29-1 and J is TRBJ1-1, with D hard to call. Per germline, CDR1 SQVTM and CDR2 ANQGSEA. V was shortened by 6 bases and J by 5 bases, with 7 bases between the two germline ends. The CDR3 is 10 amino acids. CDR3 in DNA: TGCAGCGTCTCGGGGACTGAAGCTTTCTTT. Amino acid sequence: CSVSGTEAFF.

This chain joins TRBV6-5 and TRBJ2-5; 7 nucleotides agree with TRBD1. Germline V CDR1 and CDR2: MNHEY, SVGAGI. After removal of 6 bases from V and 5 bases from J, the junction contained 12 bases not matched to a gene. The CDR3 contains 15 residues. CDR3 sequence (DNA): TGTGCCAGCAGACCTACAGGGGCCGAGGGGGAGACCCAGTACTTC. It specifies CASRPTGAEGETQYF.

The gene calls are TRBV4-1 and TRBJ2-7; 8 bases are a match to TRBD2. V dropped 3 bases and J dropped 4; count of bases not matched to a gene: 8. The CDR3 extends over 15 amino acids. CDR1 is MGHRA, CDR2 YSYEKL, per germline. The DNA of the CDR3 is TGCGCCAGCAGCCATTTGAGCGGGGGAACTTACGAGCAGTACTTC. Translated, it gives CASSHLSGGTYEQYF.

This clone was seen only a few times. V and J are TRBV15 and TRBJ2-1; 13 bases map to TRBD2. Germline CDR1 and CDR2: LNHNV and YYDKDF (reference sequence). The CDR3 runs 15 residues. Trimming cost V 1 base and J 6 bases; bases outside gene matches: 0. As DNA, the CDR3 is TGTGCCACCAGCAGAGGGACTAGCGGGGGCAATGAGCAGTTCTTC. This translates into CATSRGTSGGNEQFF.

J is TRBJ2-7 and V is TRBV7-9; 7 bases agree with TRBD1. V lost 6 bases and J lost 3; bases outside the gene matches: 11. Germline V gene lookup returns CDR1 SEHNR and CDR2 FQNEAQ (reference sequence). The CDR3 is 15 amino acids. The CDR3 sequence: CASSSGTVPYYEQYF. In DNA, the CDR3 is TGTGCCAGCAGTTCCGGGACAGTTCCATACTACGAGCAGTACTTC. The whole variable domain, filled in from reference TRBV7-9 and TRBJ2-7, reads DTGVSQNPRHKITKRGQNVTFRCDPISEHNRLYWYRQTLGQGPEFLTYFQNEAQLEKSRLLSDRFSAERPKGSFSTLEIQRTEQGDSAMYLCASSSGTVPYYEQYFGPGTRLTVT.

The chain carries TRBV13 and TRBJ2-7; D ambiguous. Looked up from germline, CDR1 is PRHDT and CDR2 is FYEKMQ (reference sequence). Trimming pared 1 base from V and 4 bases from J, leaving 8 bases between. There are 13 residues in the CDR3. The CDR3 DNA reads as TGTGCCAGCAGCTTAGAATCCGGGTACGAGCAGTACTTC. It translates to CASSLESGYEQYF. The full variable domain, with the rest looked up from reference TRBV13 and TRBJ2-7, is AAGVIQSPRHLIKEKRETATLKCYPIPRHDTVYWYQQGPGQDPQFLISFYEKMQSDKGSIPDRFSAQQFSDYHSELNMSSLELGDSALYFCASSLESGYEQYFGPGTRLTVT.

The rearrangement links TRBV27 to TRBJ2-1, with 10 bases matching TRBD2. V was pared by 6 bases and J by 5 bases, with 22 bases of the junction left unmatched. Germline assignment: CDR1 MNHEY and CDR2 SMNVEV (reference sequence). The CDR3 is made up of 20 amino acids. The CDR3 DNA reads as TGTGCCAGCAGCCGCAAGTTCAAAACTAGCGGGATATCAGGACACAATGAGCAGTTCTTC. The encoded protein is CASSRKFKTSGISGHNEQFF.

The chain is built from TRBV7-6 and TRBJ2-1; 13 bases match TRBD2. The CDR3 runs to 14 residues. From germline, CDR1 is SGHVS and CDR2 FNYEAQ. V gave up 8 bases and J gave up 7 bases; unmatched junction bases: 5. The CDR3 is CASSPGLAGNEQFF. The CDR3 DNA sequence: TGTGCCAGCTCCCCGGGACTAGCGGGGAATGAGCAGTTCTTC. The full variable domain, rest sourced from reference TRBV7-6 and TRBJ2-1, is GAGVSQSPRYKVTKRGQDVALRCDPISGHVSLYWYRQALGQGPEFLTYFNYEAQQDKSGLPNDRFSAERPEGSISTLTIQRTEQRDSAMYRCASSPGLAGNEQFFGPGTRLTVL.

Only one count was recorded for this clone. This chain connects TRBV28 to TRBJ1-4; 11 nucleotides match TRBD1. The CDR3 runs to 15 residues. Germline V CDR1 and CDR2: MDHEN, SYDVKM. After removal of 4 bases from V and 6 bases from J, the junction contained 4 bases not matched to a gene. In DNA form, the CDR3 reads TGTGCCAGCAGTTCCCCGGGACAGGGGGATGAAAAACTGTTTTTT. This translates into CASSSPGQGDEKLFF.

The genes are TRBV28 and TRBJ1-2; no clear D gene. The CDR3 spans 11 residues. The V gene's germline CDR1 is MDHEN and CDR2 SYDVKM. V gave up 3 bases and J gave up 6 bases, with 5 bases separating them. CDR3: CASSFPDGYTF. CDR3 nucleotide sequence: TGTGCCAGCAGTTTTCCCGATGGCTACACCTTC.

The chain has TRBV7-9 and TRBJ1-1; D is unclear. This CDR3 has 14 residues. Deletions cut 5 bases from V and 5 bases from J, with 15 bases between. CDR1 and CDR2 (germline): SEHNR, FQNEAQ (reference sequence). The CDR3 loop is CASSPPVLGTEAFF. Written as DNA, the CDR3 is TGTGCCAGCAGCCCACCAGTACTGGGGACTGAAGCTTTCTTT.

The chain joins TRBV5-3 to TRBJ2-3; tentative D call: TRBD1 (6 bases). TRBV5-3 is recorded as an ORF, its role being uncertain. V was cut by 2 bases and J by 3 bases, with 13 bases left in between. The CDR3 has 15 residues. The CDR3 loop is CARSFWQGRTDTQYF. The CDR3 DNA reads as TGTGCCAGAAGCTTCTGGCAGGGGAGAACAGATACGCAGTATTTT.

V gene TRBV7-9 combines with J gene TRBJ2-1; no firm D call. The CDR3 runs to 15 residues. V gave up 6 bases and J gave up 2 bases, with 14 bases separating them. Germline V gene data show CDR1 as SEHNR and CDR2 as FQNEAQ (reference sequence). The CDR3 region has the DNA TGTGCCAGCAGGCCACCCCAGATGGCCTACAATGAGCAGTTCTTC. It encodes CASRPPQMAYNEQFF.